A single sample gave rise to the 17 T cell receptor beta chains below, sequenced in a study of long-term antiretroviral therapy in people with HIV. A v3.0 immunoSEQ assay was performed at survey level. The method was immunoSEQ multiplex PCR; TCRdb's version includes in-frame clones alone and lacks a portion of them. The table includes more than 15,000 clones, roughly four fifths detected once. The sequenced sample was unsorted PBMCs, obtained 0.3 years before starting antiretroviral therapy. These receptors were obtained from a man in his forties or fifties with HIV.

On this clone itself: An end of the junction does not agree with germline; a read error may underlie this. This chain joins TRBV7-7 and TRBJ2-1; the D is unclear. CDR3 length equals 15 residues. Germline-derived CDR1 and CDR2 are SSHAT and FNYEAQ (reference sequence). CDR3 sequence reads: CASSRDPSSYNEQFF. The CDR3 DNA sequence: TGTGCTAGCAGCCGCGACCCTTCCTCCTACAATGAGCAGTTCTTC.

The chain has TRBV2 and TRBJ1-4; no clear D gene. Germline CDR1 is SNHLY and CDR2 is FYNNEI. CDR3 size: 15 residues. V shed 3 bases and J shed 7 bases, with 15 bases lying between them. DNA for the CDR3: TGTGCCAGCAGTGAGAGCCGGGCTTTTGGTGAAAAACTGTTTTTT. Translating gives CASSESRAFGEKLFF. The variable domain in full, completed from reference TRBV2 and TRBJ1-4, reads EPEVTQTPSHQVTQMGQEVILRCVPISNHLYFYWYRQILGQKVEFLVSFYNNEISEKSEIFDDQFSVERPDGSNFTLKIRSTKLEDSAMYFCASSESRAFGEKLFFGSGTQLSVL.

The rearrangement links TRBV25-1 to TRBJ2-2, with D unresolved. Germline CDR1 is MGHDK and CDR2 is SYGVNS. V shed 4 bases and J shed 7 bases, with 7 bases lying between them. The CDR3 runs 12 residues. The CDR3 DNA reads TGTGCCAGCAGTGTGGTTGGCGGGGAGCTGTTTTTT. This encodes CASSVVGGELFF.

This clone showed up just a few times. V is TRBV6-1 and J is TRBJ2-1, with TRBD2 matching over 7 bases. The germline V gene encodes CDR1 MNHNS and CDR2 SASEGT. Unmatched junction bases numbered 7, after V lost 10 bases and J lost 4 bases. This CDR3 has 13 amino acids. CDR3 sequence (DNA): TGTGCCAACGGGCTAGCGGAGTACAATGAGCAGTTCTTC. It yields the protein CANGLAEYNEQFF.

V usage is TRBV2 and J usage is TRBJ1-5; 8 nucleotides align to TRBD1. From germline, CDR1 is SNHLY and CDR2 FYNNEI. The CDR3 totals 14 residues. After removal of 5 bases from V and 6 bases from J, the junction contained 6 bases not matched to a gene. The CDR3 nucleotides are TGTGCCAGCAGTACCAGGGGGCTGGTTCAGCCCCAGCATTTT. Translation gives CASSTRGLVQPQHF.

The chain couples TRBV27 to TRBJ1-6; no firm D call. The CDR3 runs 16 residues. V lost 3 bases to trimming and J lost 0 bases, with 9 bases between them. Germline V CDR1 and CDR2: MNHEY, SMNVEV (reference sequence). CDR3: CASSFVPSSYNSPLHF. CDR3 coding DNA: TGTGCCAGCAGTTTCGTTCCGAGCTCCTATAATTCACCCCTCCACTTT.

This clone has just a few counts. The J gene is TRBJ2-7, the V gene TRBV19; D is undetermined. Germline V gene data show CDR1 as LNHDA and CDR2 as SQIVND (reference sequence). Trimming took off 3 bases at V and 0 bases at J, with 9 bases between the two ends. CDR3 length equals 14 residues. CDR3 DNA: TGTGCCAGTAGTATGAAGTTGGCCTCCTACGAGCAGTACTTC. It codes for CASSMKLASYEQYF. Based on the CDR3 plus reference TRBV19 and TRBJ2-7, the full variable domain is DGGITQSPKYLFRKEGQNVTLSCEQNLNHDAMYWYRQDPGQGLRLIYYSQIVNDFQKGDIAEGYSVSREKKESFPLTVTSAQKNPTAFYLCASSMKLASYEQYFGPGTRLTVT.

The gene calls are TRBV7-9 and TRBJ1-3, with D maybe TRBD1 (5 bases). The CDR3 is 14 residues long. Germline loops: CDR1 SEHNR, CDR2 FQNEAQ (reference sequence). V lost 0 bases, J lost 3 bases, and 6 bases lay in between. CDR3 in DNA: TGTGCCAGCAGCTTAGCGGGGGGTGGAAACACCATATATTTT. Protein product: CASSLAGGGNTIYF. The full variable domain, rest sourced from reference TRBV7-9 and TRBJ1-3, is DTGVSQNPRHKITKRGQNVTFRCDPISEHNRLYWYRQTLGQGPEFLTYFQNEAQLEKSRLLSDRFSAERPKGSFSTLEIQRTEQGDSAMYLCASSLAGGGNTIYFGEGSWLTVV.

The chain couples TRBV11-2 to TRBJ1-2; D is unresolved. CDR1 is SGHAT and CDR2 is FQNNGV in the germline V gene. The CDR3 is 14 residues long. With 5 bases removed from V and 4 bases from J, the gap between germline ends came to 14 bases. The CDR3 region is CASSPYIGTYGYTF. DNA for the CDR3: TGTGCCAGCAGCCCTTACATTGGAACCTATGGCTACACCTTC. Full variable domain (rest looked up from reference TRBV11-2 and TRBJ1-2): EAGVAQSPRYKIIEKRQSVAFWCNPISGHATLYWYQQILGQGPKLLIQFQNNGVVDDSQLPKDRFSAERLKGVDSTLKIQPAKLEDSAVYLCASSPYIGTYGYTFGSGTRLTVV.

The rearrangement links TRBV19 to TRBJ1-5, with D unresolved. The CDR3 runs to 14 residues. Trimming stripped 4 bases from V and 6 bases from J, with 13 bases between. The V gene's germline CDR1 is LNHDA and CDR2 SQIVND (reference sequence). CDR3 nucleotide sequence: TGTGCCAGTAGTACCCATGCGGGCGGTCAGCCCCAGCATTTT. Amino acids: CASSTHAGGQPQHF.

This chain joins TRBV28 and TRBJ1-1, with a weak D call TRBD1 (5 bases). The CDR3 loop spans 13 amino acids. Trimming shortened V by 7 bases and J by 1 base, and 10 bases separated the two germline ends. Looked up from germline, CDR1 is MDHEN and CDR2 is SYDVKM. Here the CDR3 reads CASKEGPNTEAFF. Here the CDR3 DNA reads TGTGCCAGCAAAGAGGGGCCGAACACTGAAGCTTTCTTT.

This rearrangement joins TRBV4-3 to TRBJ1-4, with D uncertain. The V and J ends lost 0 bases and 0 bases respectively, with 11 bases between them. The CDR3 is 17 residues long. Germline loops: CDR1 LGHNA, CDR2 YSLEER. This CDR3 reads CASSQDDSGATNEKLFF. The DNA for the CDR3 is TGCGCCAGCAGCCAAGATGATTCGGGTGCAACTAATGAAAAACTGTTTTTT.

J is TRBJ2-5 and V is TRBV30; 8 bases line up with TRBD2. With 0 bases clipped from V and 5 bases from J, the junction kept 14 bases outside the gene matches. This CDR3 is 17 amino acids long. CDR1 and CDR2 from the germline V gene are GTSNPN and SVGIG (reference sequence). The CDR3 loop is CAWSVRGGKGGWETQYF. Written as DNA, the CDR3 is TGTGCCTGGAGTGTACGGGGGGGGAAGGGCGGATGGGAGACCCAGTACTTC.

This chain joins TRBV2 and TRBJ2-6; 8 nucleotides align to TRBD1. CDR3 length: 17 amino acids. Per germline, CDR1 SNHLY and CDR2 FYNNEI. The junction had 9 bases not matched to a gene; V was cut back by 6 bases and J by 2 bases. The CDR3 DNA reads as TGTGCCAGCAGGCCCGGACAGGGCAGAGCTGGGGCCAACGTCCTGACTTTC. It is translated as CASRPGQGRAGANVLTF.

The chain uses TRBV5-1 and TRBJ1-2; D gene uncertain. The length of the CDR3 is 15 residues. Germline loops: CDR1 SGHRS, CDR2 YFSETQ. Trimming removed 0 bases from V and 4 bases from J, with 13 bases in between. This CDR3 reads CASSLVGRSSYGYTF. CDR3 DNA sequence: TGCGCCAGCAGCTTGGTCGGAAGATCTAGCTATGGCTACACCTTC. Filled out from reference TRBV5-1 and TRBJ1-2, the complete variable domain reads KAGVTQTPRYLIKTRGQQVTLSCSPISGHRSVSWYQQTPGQGLQFLFEYFSETQRNKGNFPGRFSGRQFSNSRSEMNVSTLELGDSALYLCASSLVGRSSYGYTFGSGTRLTVV.

This clone was seen a few times. The CDR3 DNA is TGTGCCAGTAGTCAAGACAGAGAGAACTATGGCTACACCTTC. Translated: CASSQDRENYGYTF. This chain links TRBV19 with TRBJ1-2, with D tentatively TRBD1 (5 bases). Looked up from germline, CDR1 is LNHDA and CDR2 is SQIVND (reference sequence). This CDR3 region has 14 residues. Trimming stripped 5 bases from V and 2 bases from J, with 12 bases between.

With regard to this clone: Its ends do not fully match the called genes, so a read error is possible. The rearrangement uses TRBV7-7 and TRBJ1-4; TRBD1 might be the D (6 bases). The CDR3 is made up of 16 amino acids. CDR1 and CDR2 (germline): SSHAT, FNYEAQ (reference sequence). The CDR3 loop reads CASSLGGPGANEKLFF. DNA of the CDR3: TGTGCTAGCAGCTTAGGAGGACCAGGGGCAAATGAAAAACTGTTTTTT.